This T cell receptor (beta chain) was observed in a study of T cell responses to AZD1222 COVID-19 vaccine. The trim removed 4 bases at V and 4 bases at J, leaving 9 bases unmatched. Germline CDR1 LGHNA, CDR2 YSLEER. This CDR3 comprises 16 residues. In the case of this clone: Its specificity is not known.

Findings of the study overall: Reportedly, nearly half the spike-specific TCRs target unmutated variant regions. Just six AZD1222 recipients tested seropositive at baseline.

TCRdb's copy holds only in-frame clones and misses some; the assay was immunoSEQ multiplex PCR. This sample has approximately 110,000 clones; approximately 90% occur once, and the top ten carry approximately 5.5%. The rearrangement links TRBV4-3 to TRBJ2-2; 7 bases align to TRBD2. Sequenced here: peripheral blood, sampled on day 0 of AZD1222 vaccination. The TCR comes from an adult in good health. The CDR3 bases are TGCGCCAGCAGCCTAGGGAGCGGGGCTGCCACCGGGGAGCTGTTTTTT. Residues: CASSLGSGAATGELFF.